This T cell receptor beta chain originates from a study of shared clonotypes between healthy human individuals. Data came from immunoSEQ multiplex PCR; TCRdb stores just in-frame clones and leaves some out. The sample lists about 2 million clones; around 96% were seen once. As defined, naive CD8 cells were CD45RO-negative and positively selected for CCR7, with terminally differentiated effector memory CD45RA+ cells excluded. Every contributor of samples was a Caucasian grown-up residing in Nashville, Tennessee. Notes on the study in general: For sorted subsets, rarefaction showed incomplete sequencing despite large depth.

The CDR3 sequence is 18 residues long. After removal of 6 bases from V and 0 bases from J, the junction contained 11 bases not matched to a gene. Germline V CDR1 and CDR2: MDHEN, SYDVKM. About this clone: Its cognate antigen is unknown.

This receptor was identified in a young man in good health. Sequenced input: naive CD8+ T cells sorted from blood. The V gene is TRBV28, the J gene TRBJ2-7, with 13 nucleotides matching TRBD2. CDR3 in DNA: TGTGCCAGCAGAAATTCGGGACTAGCGGGGCCTCTCTCCTACGAGCAGTACTTC. Residues: CASRNSGLAGPLSYEQYF.